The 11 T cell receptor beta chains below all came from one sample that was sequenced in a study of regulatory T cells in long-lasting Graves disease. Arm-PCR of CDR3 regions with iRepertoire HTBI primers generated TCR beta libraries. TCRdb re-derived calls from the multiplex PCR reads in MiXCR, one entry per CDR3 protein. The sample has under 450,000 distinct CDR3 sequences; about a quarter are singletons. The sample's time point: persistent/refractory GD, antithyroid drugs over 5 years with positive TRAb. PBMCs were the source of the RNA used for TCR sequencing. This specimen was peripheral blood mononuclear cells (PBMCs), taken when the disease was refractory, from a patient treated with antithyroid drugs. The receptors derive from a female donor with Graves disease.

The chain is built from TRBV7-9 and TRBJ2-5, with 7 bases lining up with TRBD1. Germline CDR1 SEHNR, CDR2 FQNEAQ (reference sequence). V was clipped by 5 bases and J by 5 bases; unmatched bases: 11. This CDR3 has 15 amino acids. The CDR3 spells CASSRATGPSETQYF. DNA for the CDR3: TGTGCCAGCAGCCGAGCGACAGGGCCCAGCGAGACCCAGTACTTC. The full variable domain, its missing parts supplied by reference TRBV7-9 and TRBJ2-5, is DTGVSQNPRHKITKRGQNVTFRCDPISEHNRLYWYRQTLGQGPEFLTYFQNEAQLEKSRLLSDRFSAERPKGSFSTLEIQRTEQGDSAMYLCASSRATGPSETQYFGPGTRLLVL.

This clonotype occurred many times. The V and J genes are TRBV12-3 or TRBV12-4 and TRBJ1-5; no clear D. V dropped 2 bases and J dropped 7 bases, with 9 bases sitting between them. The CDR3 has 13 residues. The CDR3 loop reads CASSLWDGQPQHF. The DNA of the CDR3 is TGTGCCAGCAGTTTATGGGATGGGCAGCCCCAGCATTTT.

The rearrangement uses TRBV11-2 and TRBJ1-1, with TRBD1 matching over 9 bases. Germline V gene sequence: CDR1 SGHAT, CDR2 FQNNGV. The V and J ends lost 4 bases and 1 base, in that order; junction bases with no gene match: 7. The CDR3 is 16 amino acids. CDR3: CASSSTLTGGNTEAFF. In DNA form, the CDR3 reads TGTGCCAGCAGCTCCACCTTGACAGGGGGGAACACTGAAGCTTTCTTT.

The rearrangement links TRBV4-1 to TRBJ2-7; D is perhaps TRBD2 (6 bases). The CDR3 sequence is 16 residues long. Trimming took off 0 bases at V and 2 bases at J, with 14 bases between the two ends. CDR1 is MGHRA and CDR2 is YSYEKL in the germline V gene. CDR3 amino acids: CASSQDRGRYTYEQYF. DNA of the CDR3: TGCGCCAGCAGCCAAGATCGTGGGAGGTACACCTACGAGCAGTACTTC.

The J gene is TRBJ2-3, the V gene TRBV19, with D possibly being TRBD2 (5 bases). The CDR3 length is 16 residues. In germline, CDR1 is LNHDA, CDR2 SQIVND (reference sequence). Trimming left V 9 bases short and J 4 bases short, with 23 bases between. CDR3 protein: CASNPGSQRRADTQYF. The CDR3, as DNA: TGTGCCAGCAATCCGGGTTCCCAAAGGCGGGCAGATACGCAGTATTTT.

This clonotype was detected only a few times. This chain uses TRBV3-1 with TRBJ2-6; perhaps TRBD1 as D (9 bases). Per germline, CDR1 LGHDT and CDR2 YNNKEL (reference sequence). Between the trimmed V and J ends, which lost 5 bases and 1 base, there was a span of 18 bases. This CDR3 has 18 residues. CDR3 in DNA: TGTGCCAGCAGCGTAGCGGGACAGGGATCATCTGGGGCCAACGTCCTGACTTTC. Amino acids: CASSVAGQGSSGANVLTF.

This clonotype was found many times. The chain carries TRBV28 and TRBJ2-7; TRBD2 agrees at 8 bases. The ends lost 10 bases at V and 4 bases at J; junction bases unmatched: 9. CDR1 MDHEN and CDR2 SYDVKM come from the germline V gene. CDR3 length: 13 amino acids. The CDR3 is CATEAGVGYEQYF. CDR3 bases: TGTGCCACTGAAGCGGGAGTTGGGTACGAGCAGTACTTC.

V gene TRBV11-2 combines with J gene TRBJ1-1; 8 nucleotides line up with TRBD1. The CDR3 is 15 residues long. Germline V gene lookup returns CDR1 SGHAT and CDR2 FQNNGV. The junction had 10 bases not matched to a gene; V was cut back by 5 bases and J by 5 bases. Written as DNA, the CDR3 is TGTGCCAGCAGCCGACTCCAGGGGGCTGGGACTGAAGCTTTCTTT. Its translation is CASSRLQGAGTEAFF.

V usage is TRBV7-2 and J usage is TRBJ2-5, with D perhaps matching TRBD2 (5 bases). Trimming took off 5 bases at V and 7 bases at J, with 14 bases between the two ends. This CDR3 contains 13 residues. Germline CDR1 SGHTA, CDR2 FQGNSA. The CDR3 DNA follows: TGTGCCAGCAGCCCTACTAGGACGGGGACCCAGTACTTC. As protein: CASSPTRTGTQYF.

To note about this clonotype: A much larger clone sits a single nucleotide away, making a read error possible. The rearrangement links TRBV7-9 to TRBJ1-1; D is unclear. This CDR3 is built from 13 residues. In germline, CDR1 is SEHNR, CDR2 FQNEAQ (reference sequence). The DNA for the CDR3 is TGTGCCAGCAGCTTAGTACATGGGAATGGCGCTCTCTTT. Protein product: CASSLVHGNGALF.

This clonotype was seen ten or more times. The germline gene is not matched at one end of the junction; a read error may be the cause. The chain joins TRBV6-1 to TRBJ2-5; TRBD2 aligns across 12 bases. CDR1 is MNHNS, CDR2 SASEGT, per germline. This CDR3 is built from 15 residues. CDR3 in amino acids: CASSPGLAGQETQYF. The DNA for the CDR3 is TGCGCCAGCAGCCCGGGACTAGCGGGCCAAGAGACCCAGTACTTC.